This TCR beta chain was sequenced in a study of long-term antiretroviral therapy in people with HIV. Overall study results and limits: Control repertoires displayed wider CDR3 length ranges than the HIV repertoires. Those clones which expanded before ART made up the dominant part of the repertoire at all time points.

The CDR3 spans 12 residues. The V gene's germline CDR1 is LNHDA and CDR2 SQIVND (reference sequence). Trimming cost V 2 bases and J 5 bases, with 4 bases left between them. Version v3.0 of the immunoSEQ assay ran at survey level. Assay used: immunoSEQ multiplex PCR; TCRdb lists only in-frame clones, some missing. The sample consists of about 23,000 clones, about four fifths of them appearing once. Details on this clone: The antigen remains undetermined.

Here the sequenced sample was unsorted PBMCs, taken 0.3 years after starting antiretroviral therapy. The V and J genes are TRBV19 and TRBJ1-5; D is ambiguous. The TCR comes from a middle-aged man with HIV. The CDR3 is CASSIRDQPQHF. The CDR3 nucleotides are TGTGCCAGTAGTATAAGGGATCAGCCCCAGCATTTT.